The clone carrying this T cell receptor (beta chain) was recorded at least ten times. Its antigen is undetermined. The sample belongs to a study of identical twins. General study results and limits: For zero-insertion analyses, partial confounding could come from invariant MAIT and iNKT cells. A lower insertion count was a feature of abundant cord blood beta clonotypes, with no such feature in memory repertoires.

Among all donors, each was a healthy Caucasian. Trimming took 3 bases from V and 6 from J; bases not matched to a gene: 7. The length of the CDR3 is 15 residues. Each cDNA held unique molecular identifiers, and template switching gave it a universal primer site. TCRdb used MiXCR to reprocess the 5' RACE reads, holding one entry per CDR3 protein. The table lists roughly 240,000 distinct CDR3 sequences, 5.5% to 7% of them singletons. The same data also contributed to another study, on yellow fever vaccine responses in identical twins.

The sequence came from a woman under 30 in good health. Sequencing was carried out using memory (CD45RO+) T cells sorted from blood. The chain employs TRBV12-3 or TRBV12-4 and TRBJ1-5; 8 positions agree with TRBD1. In DNA, the CDR3 is TGTGCCAGCAGTTTCCGGACAGGGTCGTCTCAGCCCCAGCATTTT. Encoded protein: CASSFRTGSSQPQHF.